This T cell receptor beta chain was found in a study of blood T cells in healthy people across ages. A second roughly 7 to 12 cycle PCR used barcoded and J-beta primers. From the 5' RACE reads, TCRdb called clonotypes with MiXCR, one entry per CDR3 protein. The sample holds under 2 million distinct CDR3 sequences, about 32% seen once. CDR1 DFQATT and CDR2 SNEGSKA come from the germline V gene (reference sequence). V was trimmed by 0 bases and J by 0 bases, leaving 18 bases between them. CDR3 length equals 18 residues. The sample holds a few counts of this clonotype. The rearrangement uses TRBV20-1 and TRBJ2-1, with D tentatively TRBD2 (6 bases). Sequencing was carried out using blood. The TCR was taken from a woman aged 25 to 39 in good health. CDR3 sequence: CSARDIGLSIYSYNEQFF. The CDR3 DNA is TGCAGTGCTAGAGATATCGGACTATCCATTTACTCCTACAATGAGCAGTTCTTC.